The 14 T cell receptor beta chains below come from one sample, sequenced in a study of T cells in Graves' hyperthyroidism and ophthalmopathy. Authors of the study amplified TCR beta CDR3 regions from RNA transcripts. Researchers ran a first-round RT-PCR on the TCR CDR3 using the HTBI primer set. TCRdb re-called the multiplex PCR reads through MiXCR, storing one row per CDR3 protein. The profile covers approximately 370,000 distinct CDR3 sequences, with approximately 18% appearing a single time and 34% taken by the ten largest. Specimen: blood. These receptors were collected from a woman younger than 45 with Graves' hyperthyroidism that later progressed to Graves' ophthalmopathy.

The V call is TRBV14, the J call TRBJ1-2; tentatively, D is TRBD1 (6 bases). Germline V gives CDR1 SGHDN, CDR2 FVKESK. CDR3 length: 14 amino acids. Trimming cost V 2 bases and J 7 bases, with 14 bases left between them. The CDR3 region has the DNA TGTGCCAGCAGCCAATTTACAGGGTTAAGTGGCTACACCTTC. It codes for CASSQFTGLSGYTF.

This clonotype was observed many times. The CDR3 region is CASSKDRGLYQPQHF. DNA for the CDR3: TGTGCCAGCAGTAAGGACAGGGGTCTTTATCAGCCCCAGCATTTT. The chain combines TRBV2 with TRBJ1-5, with TRBD1 matching over 9 bases. V shed 5 bases and J 5 bases; nucleotides not matched to a gene: 7. The V gene's germline CDR1 is SNHLY and CDR2 FYNNEI. This CDR3 comprises 15 residues.

The chain employs TRBV2 and TRBJ1-2; 10 bases line up with TRBD1. Germline lookup yields CDR1 SNHLY and CDR2 FYNNEI. The J segment lost 0 bases and the V segment lost 4 bases, leaving 8 bases of the junction unmatched. This CDR3 is built from 17 residues. The CDR3: CASSAWDRGEANYGYTF. For the CDR3, the DNA is TGTGCCAGCAGTGCTTGGGACAGGGGCGAAGCTAACTATGGCTACACCTTC.

This clonotype was found many times. This chain joins TRBV20-1 and TRBJ2-1, with 9 bases fitting TRBD2. The CDR3 extends over 16 amino acids. Germline assignment: CDR1 DFQATT and CDR2 SNEGSKA (reference sequence). With 3 bases clipped from V and 0 bases from J, the junction kept 6 bases outside the gene matches. CDR3 sequence: CSASWGGRVSYNEQFF. CDR3 nucleotides: TGCAGTGCTAGTTGGGGCGGGAGGGTCTCCTACAATGAGCAGTTCTTC.

There are many counts of this clonotype. The CDR3 here is CASSLAWQTGELFF. In nucleotides, the CDR3 is TGTGCCAGCAGCTTAGCGTGGCAGACCGGGGAGCTGTTTTTT. The chain recombines TRBV11-1 with TRBJ2-2, with D unclear. Germline V gene data show CDR1 as SGHAT and CDR2 as FQDESV (reference sequence). CDR3 length: 14 amino acids. V was pared by 0 bases and J by 5 bases, with 7 bases between.

The chain couples TRBV7-9 to TRBJ1-5, with D maybe TRBD1 (6 bases). The CDR3 has 14 amino acids. Between the trimmed V and J ends, which lost 2 bases and 6 bases, there was a span of 11 bases. Germline loops: CDR1 SEHNR, CDR2 FQNEAQ (reference sequence). CDR3 protein: CASSLRGQSQPQHF. CDR3 DNA sequence: TGTGCCAGCAGCTTAAGGGGACAAAGTCAGCCCCAGCATTTT. The full variable domain, with the rest looked up from reference TRBV7-9 and TRBJ1-5, is DTGVSQNPRHKITKRGQNVTFRCDPISEHNRLYWYRQTLGQGPEFLTYFQNEAQLEKSRLLSDRFSAERPKGSFSTLEIQRTEQGDSAMYLCASSLRGQSQPQHFGDGTRLSIL.

Ten or more counts support this clonotype. The J gene is TRBJ1-4, the V gene TRBV29-1, with a possible D match to TRBD1 (5 bases). V gave up 1 base and J gave up 4 bases, with 10 bases separating them. The CDR3 sequence is 14 residues long. In germline, CDR1 is SQVTM, CDR2 ANQGSEA. The chain's CDR3 is CSVEAGTGNEKLFF. The DNA for the CDR3 is TGCAGCGTTGAAGCTGGGACCGGTAATGAAAAACTGTTTTTT.

This clonotype occurred a few times. The J gene is TRBJ1-4, the V gene TRBV28, with D hard to call. CDR1 is MDHEN and CDR2 is SYDVKM in the germline V gene. Deletions cut 3 bases from V and 8 bases from J, with 19 bases between. This CDR3 is built from 16 residues. The CDR3 sequence is CASSFGPGSTGEKLFF. CDR3 DNA: TGTGCCAGCAGTTTCGGGCCGGGGTCAACCGGCGAAAAACTGTTTTTT.

The sample holds many counts of this clonotype. The chain is built from TRBV3-1 and TRBJ2-5; D may be TRBD1 or TRBD2 (5 bases each). This CDR3 spans 14 amino acids. Germline loops: CDR1 LGHDT, CDR2 YNNKEL (reference sequence). V was clipped by 4 bases and J by 5 bases, with 14 bases between them. DNA of the CDR3: TGTGCCAGCAGCCGGGGGTCCACCGGGGAGACCCAGTACTTC. It translates to CASSRGSTGETQYF.

This clonotype was observed at least ten times. The chain combines TRBV11-1 with TRBJ2-2; D not certain. The V end lost 5 bases, the J end lost 0 bases, and 4 bases lay between the germline ends. Germline V gene lookup returns CDR1 SGHAT and CDR2 FQDESV (reference sequence). This CDR3 contains 13 residues. The CDR3 is CASSLPNTGELFF. CDR3 in DNA: TGTGCCAGCAGCCTTCCGAACACCGGGGAGCTGTTTTTT.

This clonotype was seen repeatedly, ten times or more. This rearrangement joins TRBV20-1 to TRBJ2-5, with D uncertain. The CDR3 contains 16 residues. The germline CDR1 and CDR2 sequences are DFQATT and SNEGSKA (reference sequence). V was clipped by 0 bases and J by 0 bases, with 14 bases between them. Here the CDR3 DNA reads TGCAGTGCTAGAGAATCGGTTACACGCTACCAAGAGACCCAGTACTTC. It yields the protein CSARESVTRYQETQYF.

This clonotype was counted between two and nine times. The chain employs TRBV19 and TRBJ2-3; D call uncertain. With 3 bases removed from V and 3 bases from J, the gap between germline ends came to 10 bases. Germline loops: CDR1 LNHDA, CDR2 SQIVND (reference sequence). This CDR3 contains 14 residues. Here the CDR3 DNA reads TGTGCCAGTAGTATCGGTAGTTTTACAGATACGCAGTATTTT. Translating it yields CASSIGSFTDTQYF.

V gene TRBV28 combines with J gene TRBJ2-1, with 7 nucleotides matching TRBD1. Looked up from germline, CDR1 is MDHEN and CDR2 is SYDVKM. The CDR3 spans 13 residues. Germline trimming cut 2 bases from V and 10 bases from J; bases unmatched to any gene: 5. CDR3 DNA sequence: TGTGCCAGCAGTTTAGAGGGGACAGCAGAGCAGTTCTTC. Translation: CASSLEGTAEQFF.

The sample holds many counts of this clonotype. V gene TRBV27 combines with J gene TRBJ1-5; 8 bases are a match to TRBD1. Germline V gene data show CDR1 as MNHEY and CDR2 as SMNVEV (reference sequence). V dropped 5 bases and J dropped 3; count of bases not matched to a gene: 9. This CDR3 region has 16 residues. CDR3 sequence reads: CASSHQRTGTNQPQHF. CDR3 nucleotides: TGTGCCAGCAGTCACCAACGGACAGGGACCAATCAGCCCCAGCATTTT.